The TCR beta chain under discussion was sequenced for a study of blood T cell repertoires in COVID-19 (dated by TCRdb to about 2020). In the study overall: The collaborator samples originated in the United States, Italy and Spain and spanned the acute and convalescent phases of COVID-19. The repertoires were released in a freely available public database intended as a resource for research on the immune response to SARS-CoV-2. The material from the prospective study consisted of cDNA or gDNA derived from T cells, B-cell-depleted T cells, or PBMCs. Samples came from the ongoing ImmuneRACE study (first 160 participants) plus 1,254 subjects from 6 global collaborators. The sample metadata nearly always contained a de-identified subject ID, COVID-19 status, age in years and sex. Where available, HLA class I and class II types were obtained from metadata supplied by the sample provider rather than from assay-based typing. Deeply sampled blood TCRbeta repertoires from subjects exposed to, actively infected with, or recovered from COVID-19 were included in the dataset. Points the paper makes about the study in general: How much clinical and demographic metadata was included differed by source and by participant, and the metadata was provided uncurated.

TCRbeta CDR3 regions were amplified from genomic DNA using the immunoSEQ Assay, a bias-controlled multiplex PCR. Regarding the original processing steps: The number of nucleated cells in each sample was estimated from the amplification of reference gene primers within the assay. Sequence reads were collapsed and filtered to measure the absolute abundance of every unique TCRbeta CDR3 rearrangement. For each sample, productive Simpson clonality was calculated by taking the square root of Simpson's diversity index across productive rearrangements. As stored in TCRdb, this immuneACCESS dataset retains in-frame rearrangements with V and J assigned. A fraction of the clones does not appear; measured against another copy, unresolved V genes explain less than half of the discrepancy, and the remainder lacks a known reason. From that table come the V and J calls and clone size; the DNA was used to work out D and trimming. In this sample the table shows 250,000 to 350,000 clones, roughly 90% of which occur a single time. The ten most abundant clones make up approximately 4% of the sample.

Collaborating institutions collected whole blood in K2EDTA tubes following their own protocols. Collaborator samples were shipped for TCRbeta analysis as frozen whole blood, isolated PBMCs, or DNA extracted from either sample type. Taken from the germline V gene, the CDR1 and CDR2 loops are ENHRY and SYGVKD. CDR3 length: 14 amino acids, cysteine to phenylalanine. CDR3 DNA only is kept here, 42 bases in frame from base 1. V drops 5 bases and J drops 0 bases, leaving 7 bases in between. This clone was seen once. Its antigen remains undetermined. Within one base of it there is no much larger clone, and no base qualities were kept.

The sequenced sample was peripheral blood. This receptor chain uses TRBV10-3 and TRBJ1-4; the D gene cannot be resolved reliably. This TCR derives from a woman in her forties or fifties with active or convalescent COVID-19. The CDR3 region: CAISRAATNEKLFF. The base sequence is TGTGCCATCAGTCGAGCTGCAACTAATGAAAAACTGTTTTTT.